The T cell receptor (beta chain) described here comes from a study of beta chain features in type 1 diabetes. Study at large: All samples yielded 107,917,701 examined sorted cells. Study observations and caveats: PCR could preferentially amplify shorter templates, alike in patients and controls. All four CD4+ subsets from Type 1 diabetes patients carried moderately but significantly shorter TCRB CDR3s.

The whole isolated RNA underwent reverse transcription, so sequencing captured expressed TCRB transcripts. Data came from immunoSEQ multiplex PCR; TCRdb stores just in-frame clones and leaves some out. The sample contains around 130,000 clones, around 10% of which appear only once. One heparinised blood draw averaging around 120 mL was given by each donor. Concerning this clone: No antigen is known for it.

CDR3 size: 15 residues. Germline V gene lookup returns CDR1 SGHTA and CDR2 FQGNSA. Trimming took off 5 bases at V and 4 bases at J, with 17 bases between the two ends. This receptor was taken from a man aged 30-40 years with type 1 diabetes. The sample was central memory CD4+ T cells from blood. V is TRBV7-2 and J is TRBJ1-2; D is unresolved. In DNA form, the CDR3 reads TGTGCCAGCAGCCCCCCCGGACGGGAGGGCTATGGCTACACCTTC. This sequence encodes CASSPPGREGYGYTF.